This section outlines one T cell receptor (beta chain) sequence together with its context. Its antigen is still unknown. Germline V lookup: CDR1 SGHAT, CDR2 FQNNGV. The CDR3 totals 12 residues. Trimming removed 1 base from V and 5 bases from J, with 6 bases in between. TCR alpha and TCR beta cDNA libraries carrying sample barcodes and UMIs came from 5'RACE with constant-segment primers. TCRdb reprocessed the 5' RACE reads via MiXCR and lists one record per CDR3 protein. Here the sample spans hundreds of thousands of distinct CDR3 sequences, about 13% being singletons. This entry is derived from a study of T-cell memory formation after mild COVID-19. Study context: The study found TCR clusters largely donor specific.

Study outcomes and limitations: There was no confirmation that second-wave clones peaking on day 37 were SARS-CoV-2 specific. The study detected some responding clones in pre-infection memory, suggesting cross-reactive memory joined.

The source is a young man who had mild COVID-19 (a few samples of this study predate the infection). Cell type and time point are not known. J is TRBJ2-7 and V is TRBV11-2; the D is unclear. Sequences were obtained from PBMCs or a T cell subset sorted from them (not recorded which). The CDR3 sequence: CASSLGVHEQYV. The CDR3 DNA reads TGTGCCAGCAGCTTAGGGGTTCACGAGCAGTACGTC.